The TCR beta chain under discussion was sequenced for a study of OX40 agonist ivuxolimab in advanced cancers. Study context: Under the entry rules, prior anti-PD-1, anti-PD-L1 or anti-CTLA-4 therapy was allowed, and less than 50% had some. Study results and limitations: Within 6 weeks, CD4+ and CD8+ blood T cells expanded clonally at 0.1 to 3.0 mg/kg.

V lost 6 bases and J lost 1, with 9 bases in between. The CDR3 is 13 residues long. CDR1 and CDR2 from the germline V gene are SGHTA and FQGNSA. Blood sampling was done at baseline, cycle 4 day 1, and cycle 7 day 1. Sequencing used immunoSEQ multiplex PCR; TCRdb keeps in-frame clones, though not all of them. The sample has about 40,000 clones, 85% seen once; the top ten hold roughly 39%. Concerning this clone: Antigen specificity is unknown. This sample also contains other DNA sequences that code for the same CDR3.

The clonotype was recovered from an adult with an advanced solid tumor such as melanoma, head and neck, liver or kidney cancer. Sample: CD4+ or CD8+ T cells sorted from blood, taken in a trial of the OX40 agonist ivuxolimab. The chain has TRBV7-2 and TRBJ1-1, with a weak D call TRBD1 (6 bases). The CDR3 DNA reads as TGTGCCAGCAGGCTACAGGGGAACACTGAAGCTTTCTTT. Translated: CASRLQGNTEAFF.